This T cell receptor beta chain originates from a study of T cells in Graves' hyperthyroidism and ophthalmopathy (dated by TCRdb to the late 2010s). In terms of the full investigation: Peripheral blood was collected at initial diagnosis, before any treatment. Whether ophthalmopathy could be predicted prospectively was tested in an independent validation cohort made up of 18 to 20 hyperthyroidism patients plus 17 patients who later progressed to ophthalmopathy. The paper describes TCR Vbeta CDR3 sequencing of 135 peripheral blood samples, made up of some 40 ophthalmopathy patients, some 76 hyperthyroidism patients and 17 progressor patients. The 75 to 100 discovery patients were randomly split 7:3 into training and test sets. A discovery cohort of around 100 patients, approximately 44 with Graves' ophthalmopathy and 55 to 65 with stable Graves' hyperthyroidism, was used to find distinguishing TCR V-J signatures. Thyroid tissue and blood T-cell repertoires from about six Graves' hyperthyroidism patients were also compared in the study. Once sampling was done, hyperthyroidism patients were given methimazole at a starting dose of 30 mg daily, whereas ophthalmopathy patients were given high-dose intravenous methylprednisolone.

What the research found in general, with its limitations: No statistical method was used to fix the sample size in advance, and group allocation was not hidden from the investigators. Most expanded thyroid clonotypes (frequency above 0.001) were also found in blood, which suggests that blood repertoires may mirror thyroid immune responses. A 13 V-J signature model separated ophthalmopathy from stable hyperthyroidism, with 87.88% sensitivity and 81.08% specificity in cross-validation and 80%/75% in testing. In validation, the model predicted progression to ophthalmopathy with 55% to 71% sensitivity and about 73% specificity, a median of 6.5 months before onset.

A patient counted as having stable Graves' hyperthyroidism if no progression to ophthalmopathy occurred over 18 months of follow-up. Hyperthyroidism patients were aged 18 to 65 years and newly diagnosed, with disease duration of less than 2 months. Any patient with an uncontrolled infection, another autoimmune disease, pregnancy or lactation was excluded. Diagnoses were based on clinical symptoms, serum thyroxine and TRAb, thyroid ultrasound and orbital computed tomography. Ficoll-Paque density gradient centrifugation was used to isolate PBMCs from approximately 10 ml of fresh peripheral blood. Total RNA was extracted with Trizol reagent, and quality was checked on an Agilent 2100 Bioanalyzer. This clonotype showed up just a few times. Which antigen it targets is not known. No base-level quality is on record; no much larger clone is a single base apart. TCR beta CDR3 regions were amplified from RNA transcripts. A first-round RT-PCR of the TCR CDR3 used the HTBI primer set with the Qiagen OneStep RT-PCR kit. The libraries were constructed in a second round of multiplex PCR and then size-selected and purified. Libraries were sequenced paired-end with 100 bp reads on an Illumina HiSeq2000. In the paper's pipeline: SOAPnuke was used to process the raw data, throwing out any read that contained adapters or uncalled bases, had a mean Phred below 15, or lacked an exact constant-primer or identifier match. COPE v1.2.5 was used to merge high-quality paired reads, and clonotypes were defined as unique nucleotide sequences. MiTCR v1.1 was used to align the clonotypes against IMGT TRBV, TRBD and TRBJ reference segments. The analysis included only V-J combinations with a frequency above 0.0001, which together covered roughly 99% of the repertoires. The TCS score was defined as F50 (clonal expansion) divided by E x V (chaos), with BLOSUM62-based TCRdist calculated between CDR3 peptides within each V-J. Welch's t-statistics and random forest reduced 450 to 600 V-J features to 13, which were used in a naive Bayes classifier (R e1071). TCRdb trimmed public reads at Q25 via fastp, called clones via MiXCR and kept in-frame beta chains. Here each entry gathers all rows of one CDR3 protein and keeps the most common genes and DNA. TCRdb's processing, not the study's, gives the V and J calls here. The sample table lists some 690,000 distinct CDR3 sequences, 15% to 20% of them with a count of one. The ten largest clonotypes hold less than 20% of the sample.

Reading from cysteine to phenylalanine, the CDR3 counts 13 amino acids. The DNA shown is the 39-base CDR3, in frame from base 1. A distance of 12 bases separates the germline ends of V and J, which lose 5 bases and 8 bases respectively. The germline V gene sets CDR1 to SGHTA and CDR2 to FQGNSA. The sequence derives from a man in his fifties with Graves' hyperthyroidism. The sequence links TRBV7-2 to TRBJ1-4, with the D segment identity uncertain. The specimen was blood. The CDR3 protein sequence reads: CASSPPFGEKLFF. In nucleotides, the sequence is TGTGCCAGCAGCCCACCCTTTGGGGAAAAACTGTTTTTT. Reference TRBV7-2 and TRBJ1-4 genes cover what lies past the CDR3, so the full variable domain is GAGVSQSPSNKVTEKGKDVELRCDPISGHTALYWYRQSLGQGLEFLIYFQGNSAPDKSGLPSDRFSAERTGGSVSTLTIQRTQQEDSAVYLCASSPPFGEKLFFGSGTQLSVL.